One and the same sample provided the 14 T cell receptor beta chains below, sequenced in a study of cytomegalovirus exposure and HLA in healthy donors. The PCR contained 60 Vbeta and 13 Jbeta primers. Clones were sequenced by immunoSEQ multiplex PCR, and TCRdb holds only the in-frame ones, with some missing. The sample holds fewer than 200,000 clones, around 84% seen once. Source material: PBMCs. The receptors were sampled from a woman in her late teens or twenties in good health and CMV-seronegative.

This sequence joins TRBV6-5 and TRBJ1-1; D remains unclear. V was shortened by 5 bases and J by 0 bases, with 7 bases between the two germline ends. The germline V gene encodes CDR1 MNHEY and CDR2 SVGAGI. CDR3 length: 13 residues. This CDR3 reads CASSELMNTEAFF. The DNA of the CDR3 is TGTGCCAGCAGTGAGCTGATGAACACTGAAGCTTTCTTT.

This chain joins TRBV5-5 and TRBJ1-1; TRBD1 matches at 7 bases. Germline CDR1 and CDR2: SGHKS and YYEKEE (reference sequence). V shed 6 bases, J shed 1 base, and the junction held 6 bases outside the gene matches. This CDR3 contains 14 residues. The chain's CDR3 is CASIGTVQNTEAFF. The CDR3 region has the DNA TGTGCCAGCATCGGGACAGTACAGAACACTGAAGCTTTCTTT.

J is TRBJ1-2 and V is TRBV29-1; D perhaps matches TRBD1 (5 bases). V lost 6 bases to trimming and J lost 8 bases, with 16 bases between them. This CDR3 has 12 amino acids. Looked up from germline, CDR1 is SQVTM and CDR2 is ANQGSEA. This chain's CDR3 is CSVPQGAVGYTF. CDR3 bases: TGCAGCGTCCCGCAGGGTGCAGTCGGCTACACCTTC. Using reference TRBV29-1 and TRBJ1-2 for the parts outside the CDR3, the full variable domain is SAVISQKPSRDICQRGTSLTIQCQVDSQVTMMFWYRQQPGQSLTLIATANQGSEATYESGFVIDKFPISRPNLTFSTLTVSNMSPEDSSIYLCSVPQGAVGYTFGSGTRLTVV.

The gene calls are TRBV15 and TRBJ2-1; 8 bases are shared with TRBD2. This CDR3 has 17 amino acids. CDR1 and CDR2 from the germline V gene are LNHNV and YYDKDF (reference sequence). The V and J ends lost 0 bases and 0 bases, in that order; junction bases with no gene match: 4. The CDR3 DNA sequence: TGTGCCACCAGCAGAGATCGACTAGCGAGCTCCTACAATGAGCAGTTCTTC. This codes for CATSRDRLASSYNEQFF.

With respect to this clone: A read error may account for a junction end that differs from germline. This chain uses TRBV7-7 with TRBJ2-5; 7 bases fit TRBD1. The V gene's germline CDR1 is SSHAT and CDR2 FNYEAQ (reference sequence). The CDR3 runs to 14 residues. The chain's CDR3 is CASSSNRGSETQYF. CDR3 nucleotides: TGTGCTAGCAGTTCAAACAGGGGATCAGAGACCCAGTACTTC.

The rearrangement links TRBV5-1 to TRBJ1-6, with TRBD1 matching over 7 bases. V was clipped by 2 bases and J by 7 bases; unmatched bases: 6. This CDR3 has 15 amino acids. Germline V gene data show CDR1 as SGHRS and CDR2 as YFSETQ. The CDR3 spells CASSLTGAGNSPLHF. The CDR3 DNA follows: TGCGCCAGCAGCTTAACAGGGGCTGGGAATTCACCCCTCCACTTT.

CDR3 sequence: CASSQDPKAGRQETQYF. The DNA for the CDR3 is TGCGCCAGCAGCCAAGATCCAAAGGCGGGGCGCCAAGAGACCCAGTACTTC. J is TRBJ2-5 and V is TRBV4-3; D is perhaps TRBD2 (6 bases). The length of the CDR3 is 17 residues. V was trimmed by 0 bases and J by 1 base, leaving 15 bases between them. Looked up from germline, CDR1 is LGHNA and CDR2 is YSLEER.

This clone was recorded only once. The CDR3 here is CASSLIRPVAGSPVRDQYF. The CDR3 DNA is TGTGCCAGCAGCTTAATTCGCCCCGTAGCGGGGTCCCCCGTACGGGACCAGTACTTC. This chain connects TRBV7-8 to TRBJ2-5; 8 nucleotides line up with TRBD2. Germline values: CDR1 SGHVS, CDR2 FQNEAQ. V trimming: 2 bases; J trimming: 10 bases; junction bases outside the gene matches: 24. The CDR3 is made up of 19 amino acids.

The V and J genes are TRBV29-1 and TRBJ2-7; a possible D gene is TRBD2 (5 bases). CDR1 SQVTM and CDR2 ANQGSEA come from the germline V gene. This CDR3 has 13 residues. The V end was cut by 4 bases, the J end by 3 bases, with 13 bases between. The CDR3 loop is CSVVVGSGYEQYF. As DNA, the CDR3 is TGCAGCGTTGTAGTCGGAAGCGGCTACGAGCAGTACTTC.

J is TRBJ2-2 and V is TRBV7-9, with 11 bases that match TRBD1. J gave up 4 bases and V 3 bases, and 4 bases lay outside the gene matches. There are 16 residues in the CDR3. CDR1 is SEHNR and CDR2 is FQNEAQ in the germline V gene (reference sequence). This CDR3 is CASSFIGTGGTGELFF. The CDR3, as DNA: TGTGCCAGCAGCTTTATCGGGACAGGGGGCACCGGGGAGCTGTTTTTT. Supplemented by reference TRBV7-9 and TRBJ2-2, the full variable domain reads DTGVSQNPRHKITKRGQNVTFRCDPISEHNRLYWYRQTLGQGPEFLTYFQNEAQLEKSRLLSDRFSAERPKGSFSTLEIQRTEQGDSAMYLCASSFIGTGGTGELFFGEGSRLTVL.

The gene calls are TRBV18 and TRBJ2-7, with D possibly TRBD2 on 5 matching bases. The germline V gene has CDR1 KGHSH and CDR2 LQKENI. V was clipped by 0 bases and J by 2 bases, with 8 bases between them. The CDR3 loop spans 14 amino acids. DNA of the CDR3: TGTGCCAGCTCACCACCGGAGACTACCTACGAGCAGTACTTC. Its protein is CASSPPETTYEQYF. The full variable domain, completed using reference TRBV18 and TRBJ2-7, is NAGVMQNPRHLVRRRGQEARLRCSPMKGHSHVYWYRQLPEEGLKFMVYLQKENIIDESGMPKERFSAEFPKEGPSILRIQQVVRGDSAAYFCASSPPETTYEQYFGPGTRLTVT.

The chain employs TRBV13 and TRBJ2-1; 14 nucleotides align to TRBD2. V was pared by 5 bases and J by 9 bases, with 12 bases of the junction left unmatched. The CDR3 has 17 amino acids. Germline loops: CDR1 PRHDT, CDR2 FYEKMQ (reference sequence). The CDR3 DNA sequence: TGTGCCAGCAGCGGCAACGGACTAGCGGGGGGTGGGACTGAGCAGTTCTTC. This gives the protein CASSGNGLAGGGTEQFF. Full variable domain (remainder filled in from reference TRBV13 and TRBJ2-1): AAGVIQSPRHLIKEKRETATLKCYPIPRHDTVYWYQQGPGQDPQFLISFYEKMQSDKGSIPDRFSAQQFSDYHSELNMSSLELGDSALYFCASSGNGLAGGGTEQFFGPGTRLTVL.

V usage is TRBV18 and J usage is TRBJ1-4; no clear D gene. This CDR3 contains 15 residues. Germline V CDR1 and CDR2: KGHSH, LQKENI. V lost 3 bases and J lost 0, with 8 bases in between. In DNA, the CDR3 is TGTGCCAGCTCACCTATACAGTCAACTAATGAAAAACTGTTTTTT. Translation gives CASSPIQSTNEKLFF.

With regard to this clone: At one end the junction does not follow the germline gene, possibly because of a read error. The CDR3 DNA reads TGTTCCAGCAGCTTCTTCGGGATGGGACAGGGAAGCAATCAGCCCCAGCATTTT. Its protein is CSSSFFGMGQGSNQPQHF. This chain links TRBV7-9 with TRBJ1-5; 9 bases map to TRBD1. This CDR3 contains 18 residues. In germline, CDR1 is SEHNR, CDR2 FQNEAQ (reference sequence).